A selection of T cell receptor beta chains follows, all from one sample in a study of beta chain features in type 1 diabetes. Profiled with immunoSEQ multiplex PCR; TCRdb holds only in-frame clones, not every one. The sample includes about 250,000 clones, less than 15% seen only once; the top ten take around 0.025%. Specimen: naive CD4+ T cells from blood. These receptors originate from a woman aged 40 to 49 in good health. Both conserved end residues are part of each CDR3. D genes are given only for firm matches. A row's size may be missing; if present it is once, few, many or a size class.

TGTGCCAGCAGAGAACAGCAGGCCCCCTCTGGGGCCAACGTCCTGACTTTC,CASREQQAPSGANVLTF,NA,TRBV2,NA,TRBJ2-6
TGTGCTAGTGGTTTGGCCGGCCAAGAGACCCAGTACTTC,CASGLAGQETQYF,NA,TRBV12-5,few,TRBJ2-5
TGTGCCAGCTCTTCTCAGGAGGAGGTTTACAATGAGCAGTTCTTC,CASSSQEEVYNEQFF,NA,TRBV18,NA,TRBJ2-1
TGCGCCAGCAGCTTGGTAGGGGAAGAGACCCAGTACTTC,CASSLVGEETQYF,NA,TRBV5-1,NA,TRBJ2-5
TGCGCCAGCAGCTTGCGGCTAGTGTTCGATACGCAGTATTTT,CASSLRLVFDTQYF,NA,TRBV5-1,NA,TRBJ2-3
TGTGCCAGCAGTTACAGGGGTCTCAATGGCTACACCTTC,CASSYRGLNGYTF,NA,TRBV6-6,NA,TRBJ1-2
TGCGCCAGCAGCTTAAGCAGGACAGGGGTCAACTATGGCTACACCTTC,CASSLSRTGVNYGYTF,TRBD1,TRBV5-1,NA,TRBJ1-2
TGTGCCAGTTCCCAATCCGGGATTGAAGCTTTCTTT,CASSQSGIEAFF,NA,TRBV19,few,TRBJ1-1
TGTGCCAGCAGCCCGGACAGGGTCGTCTACTACGAGCAGTACTTC,CASSPDRVVYYEQYF,TRBD1,TRBV7-2,few,TRBJ2-7
TGTGCCAGCTCACACCAGACAGAGGGGAGGCAGCCCCAGCATTTT,CASSHQTEGRQPQHF,NA,TRBV18,few,TRBJ1-5
TGTGCCAGCAGCCCCTCCGGTGCGACAGGGGGTCGATATGGCTACACCTTC,CASSPSGATGGRYGYTF,TRBD1,TRBV7-6,NA,TRBJ1-2
TGCGCCAGCAGCTTTCAGGGAAGGGGGTCCTCTGGGGCCAACGTCCTGACTTTC,CASSFQGRGSSGANVLTF,NA,TRBV5-1,NA,TRBJ2-6
TGTGCCACCAGCAGAGATACTAGCGGGGGATTCACAGATACGCAGTATTTT,CATSRDTSGGFTDTQYF,TRBD2,TRBV15,once,TRBJ2-3
TGTGCCAGCAGTGACTCTATCGGCGGTTACAATGAGCAGTTCTTC,CASSDSIGGYNEQFF,NA,TRBV6-4,few,TRBJ2-1
TGTGCCAGCAGCCCCGGGGGGGTCACAGATACGCAGTATTTT,CASSPGGVTDTQYF,TRBD2,TRBV11-2,NA,TRBJ2-3
TGTGCCAGCAGTTTCTCGGGTAATTCACCCCTCCACTTT,CASSFSGNSPLHF,NA,TRBV6-1,NA,TRBJ1-6
TGTGCCAGCAGCATCACTAGCGGGGGCTACAATGAGCAGTTCTTC,CASSITSGGYNEQFF,TRBD2,TRBV11-1,few,TRBJ2-1
TGTGCCAGCAGTCGAGGCGGGGGATCCTACAATGAGCAGTTCTTC,CASSRGGGSYNEQFF,TRBD2,TRBV6-5,NA,TRBJ2-1
TGTGCCAGCAGTCCAAGGACTATCTCCTACGAGCAGTACTTC,CASSPRTISYEQYF,NA,TRBV6-6,few,TRBJ2-7
TGCGCCAGCAGCCCCCAGCCCGGACAGCAAGAGACCCAGTACTTC,CASSPQPGQQETQYF,NA,TRBV5-1,NA,TRBJ2-5
TGCGCCAGCAGTCCAGGGGACAACACCGGGGAGCTGTTTTTT,CASSPGDNTGELFF,NA,TRBV5-1,few,TRBJ2-2
TGTGCCAGCAGATTGAGGGACACCGGGGAGCTGTTTTTT,CASRLRDTGELFF,NA,TRBV2,NA,TRBJ2-2
TGTGCCAGCAGCCCTTCCAATCAGCCCCAGCATTTT,CASSPSNQPQHF,NA,TRBV12-1,few,TRBJ1-5
TGTGCTAGTGTTGGGCTTTTCACCTACGAGCAGTACTTC,CASVGLFTYEQYF,NA,TRBV12-5,few,TRBJ2-7
TGTGCCAGCAGCCCCGGGACTGACTATGGCTACACCTTC,CASSPGTDYGYTF,NA,TRBV7-2,many,TRBJ1-2
TGTGCCAGCAGCCGGGGGGATGCGGGCCGCTACGAGCAGTACTTC,CASSRGDAGRYEQYF,TRBD2,TRBV7-9,NA,TRBJ2-7
TGTGCCAGCAGCTTAGATAGTGGCAGGGGCTCACCCCTCCACTTT,CASSLDSGRGSPLHF,NA,TRBV11-2,NA,TRBJ1-6
TGCAGCGTGGGGGGACGCCGAGATACGCAGTATTTT,CSVGGRRDTQYF,NA,TRBV29-1,NA,TRBJ2-3
TGTGCCAGCTCACCGGGAGAGGTTCCTAATGAAAAACTGTTTTTT,CASSPGEVPNEKLFF,NA,TRBV18,few,TRBJ1-4
TGCGCCAGCAGACCCTCGGGGTCCTACGAGCAGTACTTC,CASRPSGSYEQYF,NA,TRBV4-1,NA,TRBJ2-7
TGTGCCAGCAGCTTACGGACACCGTACAATGAGCAGTTCTTC,CASSLRTPYNEQFF,NA,TRBV7-9,few,TRBJ2-1
TGTGCCACCTCCCCCACGGCCCTAGTCTACGAGCAGTACTTC,CATSPTALVYEQYF,NA,TRBV10-3,NA,TRBJ2-7
TGCGCCAGCAGCACGACGGAAGACATGAACACTGAAGCTTTCTTT,CASSTTEDMNTEAFF,NA,TRBV4-1,NA,TRBJ1-1
TGCGCCAGCAGCTTGAATAGCGGGGTACAAGAGACCCAGTACTTC,CASSLNSGVQETQYF,TRBD2,TRBV5-1,NA,TRBJ2-5
TGTGCCAGCAGCAAACTAGCGGGGGGTTACAATGAGCAGTTCTTC,CASSKLAGGYNEQFF,TRBD2,TRBV6-5,NA,TRBJ2-1
TGTGCCATCAGTGAGGGCGGTTCTCGGGTTGGGAATCAGCCCCAGCATTTT,CAISEGGSRVGNQPQHF,NA,TRBV10-3,NA,TRBJ1-5
TGTGCCAGCAGCTTAGCAACAGGGGGAGGCAGCAATCAGCCCCAGCATTTT,CASSLATGGGSNQPQHF,TRBD1,TRBV7-2,few,TRBJ1-5
TGTGCCAGCAGCACTAATAGCGGGGGGGAGCTGTTTTTT,CASSTNSGGELFF,TRBD2,TRBV7-2,NA,TRBJ2-2
TGTGCCAGCAGCCCCGGGACAGGGCCCTACGAGCAGTACTTC,CASSPGTGPYEQYF,TRBD1,TRBV11-3,few,TRBJ2-7